Included here is one TCR beta chain sequence, with context. Its antigen is still unknown. These data are taken from a study of STAT5B mutations in CD4+ large granular lymphocyte leukemia. Whole-study context: Among healthy controls, a particular HLA allele went with more CDR3 'QG' motifs. Whole-study findings and limits: Top patient clones used TRBV06 genes more often: 8/27 versus 2/35 in controls. Without HLA matching, higher CD4+ than CD8+ T-LGLL clonality could reflect small sample size.

Libraries were prepared by immunoSEQ multiplex PCR; TCRdb keeps only in-frame clonotypes and omits some of them. Here the sample spans about 30,000 clones, about 90% being singletons. This CDR3 has 13 amino acids. CDR1 and CDR2 from the germline V gene are SGHVS and FNYEAQ. The ends lost 8 bases at V and 2 bases at J; junction bases unmatched: 6. The sequencing input was CD4+ T cells from blood buffy coats. The chain employs TRBV7-6 and TRBJ2-7; 7 bases are a match to TRBD2. The sequence was collected from a human donor in good health. CDR3 DNA: TGTGCCAGCGGTCCTAGCGGCACCTACGAGCAGTACTTC. This encodes CASGPSGTYEQYF.